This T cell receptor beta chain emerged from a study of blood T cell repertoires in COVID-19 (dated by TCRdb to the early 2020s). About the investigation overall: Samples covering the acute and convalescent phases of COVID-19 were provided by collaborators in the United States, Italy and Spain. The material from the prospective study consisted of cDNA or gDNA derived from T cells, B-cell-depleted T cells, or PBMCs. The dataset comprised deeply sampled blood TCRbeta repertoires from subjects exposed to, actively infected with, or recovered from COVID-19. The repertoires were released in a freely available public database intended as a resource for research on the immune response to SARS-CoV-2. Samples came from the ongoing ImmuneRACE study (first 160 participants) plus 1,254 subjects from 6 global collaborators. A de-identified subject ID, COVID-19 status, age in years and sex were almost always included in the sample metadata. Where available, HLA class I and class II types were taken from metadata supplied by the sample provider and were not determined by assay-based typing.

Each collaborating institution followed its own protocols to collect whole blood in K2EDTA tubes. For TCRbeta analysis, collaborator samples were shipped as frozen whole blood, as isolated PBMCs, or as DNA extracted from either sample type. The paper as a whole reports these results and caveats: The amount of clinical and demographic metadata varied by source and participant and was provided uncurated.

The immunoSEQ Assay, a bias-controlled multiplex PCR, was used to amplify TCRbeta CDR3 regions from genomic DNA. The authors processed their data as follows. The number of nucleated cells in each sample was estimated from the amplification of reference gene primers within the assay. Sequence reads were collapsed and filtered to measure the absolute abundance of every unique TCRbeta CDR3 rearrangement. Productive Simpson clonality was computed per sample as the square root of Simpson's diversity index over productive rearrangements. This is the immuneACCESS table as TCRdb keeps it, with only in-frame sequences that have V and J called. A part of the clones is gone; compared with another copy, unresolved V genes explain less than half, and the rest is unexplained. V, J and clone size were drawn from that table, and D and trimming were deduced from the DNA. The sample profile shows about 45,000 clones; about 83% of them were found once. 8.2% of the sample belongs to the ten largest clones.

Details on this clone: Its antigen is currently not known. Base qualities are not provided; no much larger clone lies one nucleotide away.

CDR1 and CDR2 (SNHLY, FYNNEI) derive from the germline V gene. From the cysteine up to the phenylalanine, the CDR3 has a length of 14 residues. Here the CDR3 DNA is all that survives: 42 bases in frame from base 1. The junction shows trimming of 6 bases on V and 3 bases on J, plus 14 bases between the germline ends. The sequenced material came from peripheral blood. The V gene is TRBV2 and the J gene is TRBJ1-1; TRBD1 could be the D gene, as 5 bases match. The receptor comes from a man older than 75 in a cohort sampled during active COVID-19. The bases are TGTGCCAGCAGACTCGACAGACTTTACACTGAAGCTTTCTTT. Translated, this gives CASRLDRLYTEAFF.